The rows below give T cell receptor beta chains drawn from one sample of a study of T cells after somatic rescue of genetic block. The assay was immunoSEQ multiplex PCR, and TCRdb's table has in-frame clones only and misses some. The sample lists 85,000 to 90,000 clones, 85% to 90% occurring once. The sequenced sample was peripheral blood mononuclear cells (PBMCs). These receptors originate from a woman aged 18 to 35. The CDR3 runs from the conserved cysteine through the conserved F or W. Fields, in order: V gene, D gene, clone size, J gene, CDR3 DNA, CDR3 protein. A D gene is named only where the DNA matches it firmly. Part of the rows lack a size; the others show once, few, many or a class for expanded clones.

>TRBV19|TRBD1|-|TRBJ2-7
TGTGCCAGTAGCCGGGACAGCTACGAGCAGTACTTC
CASSRDSYEQYF
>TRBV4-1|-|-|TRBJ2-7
TGCGCCAGCAGCCAAGATCCAGCCCGCTACGAGCAGTACTTC
CASSQDPARYEQYF
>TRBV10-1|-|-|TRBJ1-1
TGCGCCAGCAGTGAGACCACAGGGAACACTGAAGCTTTCTTT
CASSETTGNTEAFF
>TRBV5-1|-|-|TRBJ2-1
TGCGCCAGCAGCTTGGCTGGAGGGTCCAATGAGCAGTTCTTC
CASSLAGGSNEQFF
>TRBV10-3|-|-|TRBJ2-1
TGTGCCACTGGGCGAGGGATAGCGTCTTACAATGAGCAGTTCTTC
CATGRGIASYNEQFF
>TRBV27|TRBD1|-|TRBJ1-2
TGTGCCAGCAGTTCACAGGGGTGGAATGGCTACACCTTC
CASSSQGWNGYTF
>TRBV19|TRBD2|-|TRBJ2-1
TGTGCCAGTAGTATAGATCGGGCTAGCGGGAGGGCCTTCTTC
CASSIDRASGRAFF
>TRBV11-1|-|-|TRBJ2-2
TGTGCCAGCAGCTTGGGCAGTTACACCGGGGAGCTGTTTTTT
CASSLGSYTGELFF
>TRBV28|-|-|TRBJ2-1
TGTGCCAGCAGTTTAAGGAGGGACCCCTACAATGAGCAGTTCTTC
CASSLRRDPYNEQFF
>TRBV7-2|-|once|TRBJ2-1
TGTGCCAGCAGCTTAGAAGTCGTGGGCCCCTGGTTCTTC
CASSLEVVGPWFF
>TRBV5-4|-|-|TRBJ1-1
TGTGCCAGCAGCTTGGAGAGGGAATGGACTGAAGCTTTCTTT
CASSLEREWTEAFF
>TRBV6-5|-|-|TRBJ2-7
TGTGCCAGCAGTACTGGCCGGGACGAGCAGTACTTC
CASSTGRDEQYF
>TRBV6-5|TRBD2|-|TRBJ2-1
TGTGCCAGCAGTTACTCGGCTAGCGGGAGCTACAATGAGCAGTTCTTC
CASSYSASGSYNEQFF
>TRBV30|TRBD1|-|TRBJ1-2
TGTGCCTGGCAGAGGGGGCTTGGTGGCTACACCTTC
CAWQRGLGGYTF
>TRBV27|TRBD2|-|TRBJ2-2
TGTGCCAGCAGTTTAAGTCGGGGGGGCGGGGAGCTGTTTTTT
CASSLSRGGGELFF
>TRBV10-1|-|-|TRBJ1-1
TGCGCCAGCAGTGGGGATAACAGGGATGGGAGGAACACTGAAGCTTTCTTT
CASSGDNRDGRNTEAFF
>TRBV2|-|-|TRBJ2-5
TGTGCCAGCAGTACCCGGAGCAAGCAAGAGACCCAGTACTTC
CASSTRSKQETQYF
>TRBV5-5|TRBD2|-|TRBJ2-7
TGTGCCAGCAGCTCCCCTAGCGGGAGTACGTACGAGCAGTACTTC
CASSSPSGSTYEQYF
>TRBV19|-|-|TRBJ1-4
TGTGCCAGTCATTGGGCAGGGCCTAATGAAAAACTGTTTTTT
CASHWAGPNEKLFF
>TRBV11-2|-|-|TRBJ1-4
TGTGCCAGCAGCTTAGACAGGGTCCGAAATCTGTTTTTT
CASSLDRVRNLFF
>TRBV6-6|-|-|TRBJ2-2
TGTGCCAGTCTCCCTCGGGGGAACACCGGGGAGCTGTTTTTT
CASLPRGNTGELFF
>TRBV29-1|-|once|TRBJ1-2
TGCAGCGTTGAACACCTCCGGGGAGGGAATGGCTACACCTTC
CSVEHLRGGNGYTF
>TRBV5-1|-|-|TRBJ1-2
TGCGCCAGCAGAGAAGGAGGGGGGTTTTACTATGGCTACACCTTC
CASREGGGFYYGYTF
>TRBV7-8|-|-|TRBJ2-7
TGTGCCAGCAGCTTAGAAGGGCCCGGGCAGTACTTC
CASSLEGPGQYF
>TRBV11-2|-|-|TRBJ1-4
TGTGCCAGCACCCGGGAGAGGTCAACTAATGAAAAACTGTTTTTT
CASTRERSTNEKLFF
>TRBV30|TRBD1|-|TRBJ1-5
TGCGCCTGGAGTGCGGGGACAGGCAACCAGCCCCAGCATTTT
CAWSAGTGNQPQHF
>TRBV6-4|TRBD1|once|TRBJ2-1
TGTGCCAGCAATGGAAAATTACAGGGGTCCTACAATGAGCAGTTCTTC
CASNGKLQGSYNEQFF
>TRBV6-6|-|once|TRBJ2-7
TGTGCCAGCAGTGCCGCTAGGGTGTCCTACGAGCAGTACTTC
CASSAARVSYEQYF
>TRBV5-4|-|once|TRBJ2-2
TGTGCCAGCAGCTTGGACTTTAGCGGGGAGCTGTTTTTT
CASSLDFSGELFF
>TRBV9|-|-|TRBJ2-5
TGTGCCAGCAGCGTAGGAGGGAAAGAGACCCAGTACTTC
CASSVGGKETQYF
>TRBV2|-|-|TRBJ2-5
TGTGCCAGCACCCCAGAACCCAACAGGGGCGGGGAAGAGACCCAGTACTTC
CASTPEPNRGGEETQYF
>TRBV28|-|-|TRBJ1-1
TGTGCCAGCAGTTTATATGCAGGGAACACTGAAGCTTTCTTT
CASSLYAGNTEAFF
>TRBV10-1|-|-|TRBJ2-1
TGCGCCAGCGGCCGAGGGAGCTCCTACAATGAGCAGTTCTTC
CASGRGSSYNEQFF
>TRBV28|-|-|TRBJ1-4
TGTGCCAGCAGAGGGGATAATGAAAAACTGTTTTTT
CASRGDNEKLFF
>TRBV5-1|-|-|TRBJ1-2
TGCGCCAGCACCGCCGGAGGGGGGAACTACACCTTC
CASTAGGGNYTF
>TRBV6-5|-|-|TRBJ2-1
TGTGCCAGCAGTTACGCGAGGGAGGTGGACAATGAGCAGTTCTTC
CASSYAREVDNEQFF
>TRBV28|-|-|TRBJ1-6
TGTGCCAGCAGTTTAAGGGGGGGTTCTAATTCACCCCTCCACTTT
CASSLRGGSNSPLHF
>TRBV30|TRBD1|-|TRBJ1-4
TGTGCCTGGAGTGTACGAGGGGACAGGGGGAGAAAACTGTTTTTT
CAWSVRGDRGRKLFF
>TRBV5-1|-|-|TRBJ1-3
TGCGCCAGCAGCTTGGGGCAGGCGCTTGGAAACACCATATATTTT
CASSLGQALGNTIYF
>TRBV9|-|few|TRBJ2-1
TGTGCCAGCAGCGTAACCCCTGGGGGTGAGCAGTTCTTC
CASSVTPGGEQFF
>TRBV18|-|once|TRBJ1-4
TGTGCCAGCTCACCTAATAGGGGAGGGAGTGCAACTAATGAAAAACTGTTTTTT
CASSPNRGGSATNEKLFF
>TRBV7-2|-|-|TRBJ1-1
TGTGCCAGCAGCTTAGTTTCAGGGCTGGCTTTCTTT
CASSLVSGLAFF
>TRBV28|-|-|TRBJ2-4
TGTGCCAGCAGTCCGGGCCCCCTGGGTGGGAACATTCAGTACTTC
CASSPGPLGGNIQYF
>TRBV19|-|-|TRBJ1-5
TGTGCCAGTAGTCAGGAACCTGGGGATCAGCCCCAGCATTTT
CASSQEPGDQPQHF
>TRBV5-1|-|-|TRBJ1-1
TGCGCCAGCAGCTTGGTAGTAGGGAACACTGAAGCTTTCTTT
CASSLVVGNTEAFF
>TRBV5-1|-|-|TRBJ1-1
TGCGCCAGCAGAGCGGGGACGAACACTGAAGCTTTCTTT
CASRAGTNTEAFF
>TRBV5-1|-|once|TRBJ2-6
TGCGCCAGCAGCTTGAAGGGGCTCTCAAGCTCTGGGGCCAACGTCCTGACTTTC
CASSLKGLSSSGANVLTF
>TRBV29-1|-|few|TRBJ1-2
TGCAGCGTTGATAGTGGCTACACCTTC
CSVDSGYTF
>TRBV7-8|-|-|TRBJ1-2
TGTGCCAGCAGCTTGGGAACGGGGGTTGGCTATGGCTACACCTTC
CASSLGTGVGYGYTF
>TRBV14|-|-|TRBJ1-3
TGTGCCAGCCGAAAGGTTGGATCTGGAAACACCATATATTTT
CASRKVGSGNTIYF
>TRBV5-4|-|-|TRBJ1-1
TGTGCCAGCAGCTACAGGGAGGGAACTGAAGCTTTCTTT
CASSYREGTEAFF
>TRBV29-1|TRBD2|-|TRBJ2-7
TGCAGCGTTGAAGTGGCGGCGGGGGATGACTACGAGCAGTACTTC
CSVEVAAGDDYEQYF
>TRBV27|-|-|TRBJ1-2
TGTGCCAGCAGTTTCCAGGGAGACTATGGCTACACCTTC
CASSFQGDYGYTF